This T cell receptor beta chain was observed in a study of blood T cell repertoires in COVID-19. The CDR3 is 15 amino acids. The germline gives CDR1 GTSNPN, CDR2 SVGIG (reference sequence). J was trimmed by 8 bases and V by 4 bases; bases with no gene match: 10. As handled by the study authors: Amplification of reference gene primers was used by the study to estimate nucleated cell counts. Using immunoSEQ multiplex PCR, the repertoire was profiled, and TCRdb retains in-frame clones only, with some absent. The DNA was the basis for D and trimming; V, J and clone size are from that table. This sample carries over 110,000 clones, about 87% of them seen once, and the ten largest clones take around 3.9%. The study recruited people aged roughly 18 to 100 years across approximately 25 US areas.

The chain carries TRBV30 and TRBJ1-5, with TRBD1 matching over 11 bases. Specimen: PBMCs or T cells enriched from blood (not recorded which). The TCR originated in a man aged 50 to 60 in a cohort exposed to, infected with or recovered from COVID-19 (not recorded which). The CDR3 sequence: CAWTPGQGGSEPQHF. CDR3 nucleotide sequence: TGTGCCTGGACCCCGGGACAGGGGGGGTCGGAGCCCCAGCATTTT.